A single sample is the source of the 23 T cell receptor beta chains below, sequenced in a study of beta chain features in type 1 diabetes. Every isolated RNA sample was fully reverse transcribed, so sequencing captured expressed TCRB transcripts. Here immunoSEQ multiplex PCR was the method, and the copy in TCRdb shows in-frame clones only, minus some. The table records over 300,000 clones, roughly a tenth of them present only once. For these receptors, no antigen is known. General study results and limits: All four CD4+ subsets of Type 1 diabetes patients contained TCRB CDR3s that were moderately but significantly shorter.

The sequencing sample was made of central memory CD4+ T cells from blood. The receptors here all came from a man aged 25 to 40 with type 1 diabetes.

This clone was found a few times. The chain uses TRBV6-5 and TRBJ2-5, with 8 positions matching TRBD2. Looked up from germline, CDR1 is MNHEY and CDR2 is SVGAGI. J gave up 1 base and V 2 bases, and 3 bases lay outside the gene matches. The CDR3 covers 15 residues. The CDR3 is CASSYVTSVQETQYF. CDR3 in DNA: TGTGCCAGCAGTTACGTGACTAGCGTCCAAGAGACCCAGTACTTC.

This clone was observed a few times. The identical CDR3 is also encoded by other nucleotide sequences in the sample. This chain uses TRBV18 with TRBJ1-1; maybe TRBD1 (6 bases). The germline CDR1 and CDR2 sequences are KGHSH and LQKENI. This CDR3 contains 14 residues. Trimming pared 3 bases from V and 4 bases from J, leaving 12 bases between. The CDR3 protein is CASSPGGLGTEAFF. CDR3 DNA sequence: TGTGCCAGCTCACCCGGGGGGCTGGGCACTGAAGCTTTCTTT.

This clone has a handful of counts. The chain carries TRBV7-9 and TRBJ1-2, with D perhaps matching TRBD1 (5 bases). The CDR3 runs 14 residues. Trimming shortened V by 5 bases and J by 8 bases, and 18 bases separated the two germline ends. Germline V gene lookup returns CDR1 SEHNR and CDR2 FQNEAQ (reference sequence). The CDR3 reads CASSPSGPIVGYTF. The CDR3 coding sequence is TGTGCCAGCAGCCCCTCGGGACCGATCGTGGGCTACACCTTC. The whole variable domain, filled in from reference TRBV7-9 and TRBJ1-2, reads DTGVSQNPRHKITKRGQNVTFRCDPISEHNRLYWYRQTLGQGPEFLTYFQNEAQLEKSRLLSDRFSAERPKGSFSTLEIQRTEQGDSAMYLCASSPSGPIVGYTFGSGTRLTVV.

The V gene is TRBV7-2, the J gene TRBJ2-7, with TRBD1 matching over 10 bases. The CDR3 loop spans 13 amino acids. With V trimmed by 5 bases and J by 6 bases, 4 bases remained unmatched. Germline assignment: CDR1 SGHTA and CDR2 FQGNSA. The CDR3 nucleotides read TGTGCCAGCAGCCAGGGACAGGGGCGCGAGCAGTACTTC. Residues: CASSQGQGREQYF. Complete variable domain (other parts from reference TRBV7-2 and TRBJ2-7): GAGVSQSPSNKVTEKGKDVELRCDPISGHTALYWYRQSLGQGLEFLIYFQGNSAPDKSGLPSDRFSAERTGGSVSTLTIQRTQQEDSAVYLCASSQGQGREQYFGPGTRLTVT.

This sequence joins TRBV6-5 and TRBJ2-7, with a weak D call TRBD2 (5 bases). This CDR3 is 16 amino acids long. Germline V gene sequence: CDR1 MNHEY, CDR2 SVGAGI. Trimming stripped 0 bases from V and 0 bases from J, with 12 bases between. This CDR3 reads CASSYSGLRSSYEQYF. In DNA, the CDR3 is TGTGCCAGCAGTTACTCCGGACTGCGGAGCTCCTACGAGCAGTACTTC.

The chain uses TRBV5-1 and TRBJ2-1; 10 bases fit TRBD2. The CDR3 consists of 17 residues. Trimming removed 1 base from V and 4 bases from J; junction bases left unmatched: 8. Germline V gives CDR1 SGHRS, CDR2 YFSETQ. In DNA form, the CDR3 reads TGCGCCAGCAGCTTGTCGGGAGAGGGACTAGCGTACAATGAGCAGTTCTTC. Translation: CASSLSGEGLAYNEQFF.

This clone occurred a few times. DNA of the CDR3: TGTGCCAGCAGCGCTCATGAGTCCGGGGAGCTGTTTTTT. This gives the protein CASSAHESGELFF. The rearrangement joins TRBV9 to TRBJ2-2, with no clear D. The germline V gene has CDR1 SGDLS and CDR2 YYNGEE. V shed 3 bases and J shed 6 bases, with 9 bases lying between them. The CDR3 totals 13 residues.

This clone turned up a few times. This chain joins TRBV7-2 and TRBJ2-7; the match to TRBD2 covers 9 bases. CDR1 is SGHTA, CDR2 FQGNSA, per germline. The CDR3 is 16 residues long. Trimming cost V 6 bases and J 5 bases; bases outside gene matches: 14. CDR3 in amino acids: CASSLLPSGVRDEQYF. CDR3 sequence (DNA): TGTGCCAGCAGTCTCTTACCTAGCGGGGTTAGGGACGAGCAGTACTTC. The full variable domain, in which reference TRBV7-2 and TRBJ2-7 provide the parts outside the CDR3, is GAGVSQSPSNKVTEKGKDVELRCDPISGHTALYWYRQSLGQGLEFLIYFQGNSAPDKSGLPSDRFSAERTGGSVSTLTIQRTQQEDSAVYLCASSLLPSGVRDEQYFGPGTRLTVT.

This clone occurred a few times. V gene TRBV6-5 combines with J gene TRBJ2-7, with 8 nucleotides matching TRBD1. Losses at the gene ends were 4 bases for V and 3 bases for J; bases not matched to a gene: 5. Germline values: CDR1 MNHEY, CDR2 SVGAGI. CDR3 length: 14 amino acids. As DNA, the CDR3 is TGTGCCAGCAGTTCCGGACAGGGTAGCTACGAGCAGTACTTC. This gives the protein CASSSGQGSYEQYF.

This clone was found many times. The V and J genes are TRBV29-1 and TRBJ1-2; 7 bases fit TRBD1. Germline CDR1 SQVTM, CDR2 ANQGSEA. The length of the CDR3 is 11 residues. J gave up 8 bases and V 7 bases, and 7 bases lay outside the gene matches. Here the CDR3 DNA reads TGCAGCGCCCTACAGGGGACGGGCTACACCTTC. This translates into CSALQGTGYTF.

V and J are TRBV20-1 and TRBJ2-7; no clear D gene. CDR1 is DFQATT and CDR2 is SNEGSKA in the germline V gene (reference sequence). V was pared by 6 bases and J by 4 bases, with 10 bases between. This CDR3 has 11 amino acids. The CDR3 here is CSAKIRYEQYF. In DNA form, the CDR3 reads TGCAGTGCCAAGATCCGTTACGAGCAGTACTTC.

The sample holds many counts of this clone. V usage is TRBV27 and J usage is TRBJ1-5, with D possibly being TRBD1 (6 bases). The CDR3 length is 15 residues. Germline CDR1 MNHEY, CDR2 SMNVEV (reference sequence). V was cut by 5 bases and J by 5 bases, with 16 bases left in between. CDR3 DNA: TGTGCCAGCAGTACACAACAGGGTTGGGATCAGCCCCAGCATTTT. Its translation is CASSTQQGWDQPQHF.

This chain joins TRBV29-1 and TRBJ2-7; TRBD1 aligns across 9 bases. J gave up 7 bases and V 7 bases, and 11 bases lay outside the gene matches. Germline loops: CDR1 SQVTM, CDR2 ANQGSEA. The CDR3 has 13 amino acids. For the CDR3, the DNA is TGCAGCGCCCACAGGGGGCAAGGGAGGGAGCAGTACTTC. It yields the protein CSAHRGQGREQYF.

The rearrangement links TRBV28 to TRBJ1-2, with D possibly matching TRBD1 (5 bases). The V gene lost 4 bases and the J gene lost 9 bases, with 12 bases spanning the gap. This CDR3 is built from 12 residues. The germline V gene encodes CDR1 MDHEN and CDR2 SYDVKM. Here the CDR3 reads CASSSDRYSYTF. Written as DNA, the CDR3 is TGTGCCAGCAGTTCAGACAGATATAGCTACACCTTC.

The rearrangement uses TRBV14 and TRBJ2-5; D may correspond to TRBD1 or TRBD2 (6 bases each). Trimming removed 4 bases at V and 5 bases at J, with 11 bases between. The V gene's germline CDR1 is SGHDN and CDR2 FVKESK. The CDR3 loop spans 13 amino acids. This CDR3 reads CASSRTGGETQYF. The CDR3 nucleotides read TGTGCCAGCAGCCGGACCGGGGGCGAGACCCAGTACTTC. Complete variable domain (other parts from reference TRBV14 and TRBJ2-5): EAGVTQFPSHSVIEKGQTVTLRCDPISGHDNLYWYRRVMGKEIKFLLHFVKESKQDESGMPNNRFLAERTGGTYSTLKVQPAELEDSGVYFCASSRTGGETQYFGPGTRLLVL.

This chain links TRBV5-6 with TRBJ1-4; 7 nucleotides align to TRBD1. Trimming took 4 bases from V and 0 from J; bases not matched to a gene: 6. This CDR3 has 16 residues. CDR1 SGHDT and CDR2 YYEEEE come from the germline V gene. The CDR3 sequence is CASSLETGATNEKLFF. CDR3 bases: TGTGCCAGCAGCCTGGAAACAGGGGCAACTAATGAAAAACTGTTTTTT.

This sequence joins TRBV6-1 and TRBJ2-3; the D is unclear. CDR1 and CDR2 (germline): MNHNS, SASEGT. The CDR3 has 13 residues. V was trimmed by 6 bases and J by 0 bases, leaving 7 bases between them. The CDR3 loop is CASRTASTDTQYF. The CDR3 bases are TGTGCCAGCAGGACGGCTAGCACAGATACGCAGTATTTT.

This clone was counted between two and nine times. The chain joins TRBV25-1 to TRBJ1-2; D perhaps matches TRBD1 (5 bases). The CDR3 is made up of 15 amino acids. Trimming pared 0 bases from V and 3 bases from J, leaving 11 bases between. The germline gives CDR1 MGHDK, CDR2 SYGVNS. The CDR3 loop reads CASSEYGATHYGYTF. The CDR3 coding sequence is TGTGCCAGCAGTGAATATGGGGCCACCCACTATGGCTACACCTTC.

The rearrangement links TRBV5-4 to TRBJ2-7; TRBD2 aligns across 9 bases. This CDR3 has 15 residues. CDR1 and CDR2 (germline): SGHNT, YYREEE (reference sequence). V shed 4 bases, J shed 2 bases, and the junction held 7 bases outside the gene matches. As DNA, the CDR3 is TGTGCCAGCAGCCCCGGGACTAGCCGAGCCTACGAGCAGTACTTC. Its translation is CASSPGTSRAYEQYF.

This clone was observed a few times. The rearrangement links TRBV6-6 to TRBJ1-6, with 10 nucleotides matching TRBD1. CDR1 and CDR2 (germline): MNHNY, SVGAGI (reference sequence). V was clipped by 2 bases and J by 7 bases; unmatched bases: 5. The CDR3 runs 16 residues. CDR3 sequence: CASSYRGQGKNSPLHF. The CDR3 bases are TGTGCCAGCAGTTACAGGGGACAGGGGAAGAATTCACCCCTCCACTTT.

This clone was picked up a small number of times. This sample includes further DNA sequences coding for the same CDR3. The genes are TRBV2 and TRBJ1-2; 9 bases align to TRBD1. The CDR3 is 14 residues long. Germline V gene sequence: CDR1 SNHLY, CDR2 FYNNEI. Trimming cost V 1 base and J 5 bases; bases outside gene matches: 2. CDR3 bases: TGTGCCAGCAGTGAAGAGGACAGGGGTTATGGCTACACCTTC. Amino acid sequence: CASSEEDRGYGYTF.

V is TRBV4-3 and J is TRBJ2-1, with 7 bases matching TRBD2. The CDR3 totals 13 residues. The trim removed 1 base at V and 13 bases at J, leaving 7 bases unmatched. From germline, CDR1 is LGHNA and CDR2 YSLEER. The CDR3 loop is CASSQGNRDYQFF. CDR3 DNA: TGCGCCAGCAGCCAAGGGAACCGGGACTACCAGTTCTTC.

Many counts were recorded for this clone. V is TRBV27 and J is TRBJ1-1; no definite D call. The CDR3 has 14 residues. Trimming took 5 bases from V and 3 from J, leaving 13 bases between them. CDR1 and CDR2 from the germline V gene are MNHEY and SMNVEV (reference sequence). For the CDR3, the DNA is TGTGCCAGCAGTCCCTCCCAGCTATACACTGAAGCTTTCTTT. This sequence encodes CASSPSQLYTEAFF.